This TCR beta chain was sequenced in a study of blood T cells in healthy people across ages. General study points: Estimated diversity that came from one million T cells was considered an underestimate. Older age coincided with a roughly linear decline in TCR beta diversity per million T cells.

Germline V gene lookup returns CDR1 LNHNV and CDR2 YYDKDF (reference sequence). CDR3 size: 15 residues. Trimming took off 0 bases at V and 4 bases at J, with 7 bases between the two ends. Next came a second PCR, run for about 7 to 12 cycles, which used a sample-barcoded 5' primer along with a J-beta primer mix. TCRdb re-called the 5' RACE reads with MiXCR, one entry per CDR3 protein. The data show around 990,000 distinct CDR3 sequences, 20% to 25% seen once. Of note for this clonotype: Its target is unknown.

A further study also used this sample, focusing on T cells of mothers and their children. That work contributes: For cDNA synthesis, the complete extracted RNA was used (around 1.4 ug per 15 ul).

The TCR originated in a girl aged 2-10 years in good health. V is TRBV15 and J is TRBJ2-6; D not resolved. Material: blood. The CDR3 sequence: CATSRDRKGANVLTF. The CDR3 DNA follows: TGTGCCACCAGCAGAGATCGGAAAGGGGCCAACGTCCTGACTTTC.